These T cell receptor beta chains were read from a single sample in a study of blood T cell repertoires in COVID-19. Here immunoSEQ multiplex PCR was the method, and the copy in TCRdb shows in-frame clones only, minus some. The table shows more than 150,000 clones, with approximately 80% occurring only once. The source material was PBMCs or T cells enriched from blood (not recorded which). Receptors originate from a man aged 60 to 75 who had been exposed to COVID-19. CDR3s include the opening cysteine and the closing phenylalanine or tryptophan. The D gene is left open where the match is weak. Only some rows state a clone size, as once, few, many or a class for expanded clones.

v_gene: TRBV25-1
d_gene: .
abundance: .
j_gene: TRBJ2-7
CDR3nt: TGTGCCAGCAGTCCCCCTGGGGAGTACCTTGGCGAGCAGTACTTC
CDR3aa: CASSPPGEYLGEQYF

v_gene: TRBV27
d_gene: .
abundance: once
j_gene: TRBJ1-5
CDR3nt: TGTGCCAGCAGGGAGGGATACAATCAGCCCCAGCATTTT
CDR3aa: CASREGYNQPQHF

v_gene: TRBV2
d_gene: .
abundance: .
j_gene: TRBJ2-2
CDR3nt: TGTGCCAGCAGCGCCGAGGGAATGGGTACCGGGGAGCTGTTTTTT
CDR3aa: CASSAEGMGTGELFF

v_gene: TRBV25-1
d_gene: .
abundance: .
j_gene: TRBJ1-6
CDR3nt: TGTGCCAGCAGTGTGTCCGGGGGAGATAATTCACCCCTCCACTTT
CDR3aa: CASSVSGGDNSPLHF

v_gene: TRBV11-2
d_gene: TRBD1
abundance: .
j_gene: TRBJ2-2
CDR3nt: TGTGCCAGCAGCCCTATCGCGGGACAGGAGACCGGGGAGCTGTTTTTT
CDR3aa: CASSPIAGQETGELFF

v_gene: TRBV29-1
d_gene: TRBD2
abundance: .
j_gene: TRBJ2-7
CDR3nt: TGCAGCGTTCGTATGGCTAGCGGCTACGAGCAGTACTTC
CDR3aa: CSVRMASGYEQYF

v_gene: TRBV6-4
d_gene: TRBD1
abundance: .
j_gene: TRBJ1-2
CDR3nt: TGTGCCAGCAGTGACGGAGTCAGGGGGCGCGGTGTCTATGGCTACACCTTC
CDR3aa: CASSDGVRGRGVYGYTF

v_gene: TRBV5-1
d_gene: .
abundance: few
j_gene: TRBJ2-7
CDR3nt: TGCGCCAGCAGCTTCCTAGCGAACAACTACGAGCAGTACTTC
CDR3aa: CASSFLANNYEQYF

v_gene: TRBV4-2
d_gene: TRBD2
abundance: .
j_gene: TRBJ2-3
CDR3nt: TGTGCCAGCAGCCAAGAGGGACTAGCGGGAGGGCAAGATACGCAGTATTTT
CDR3aa: CASSQEGLAGGQDTQYF

v_gene: TRBV27
d_gene: TRBD2
abundance: .
j_gene: TRBJ2-7
CDR3nt: TGTGCCAGCAGTCCCGAGGGACGAACTAGCGGGAGGGGCGAGCAGTACTTC
CDR3aa: CASSPEGRTSGRGEQYF

v_gene: TRBV11-2
d_gene: .
abundance: .
j_gene: TRBJ2-1
CDR3nt: TGTGCCAGCAGCAGAGAATCCAATGAGCAGTTCTTC
CDR3aa: CASSRESNEQFF

v_gene: TRBV29-1
d_gene: TRBD1
abundance: .
j_gene: TRBJ1-1
CDR3nt: TGCAGCGTGGTTCAGGGGGTAACTGAAGCTTTCTTT
CDR3aa: CSVVQGVTEAFF

v_gene: TRBV4-1
d_gene: TRBD1
abundance: .
j_gene: TRBJ2-1
CDR3nt: TGCGCCAGCAGCCATGTGCCGGAACAGGGGGCCAATGAGCAGTTCTTC
CDR3aa: CASSHVPEQGANEQFF

v_gene: TRBV5-6
d_gene: .
abundance: .
j_gene: TRBJ2-3
CDR3nt: TGTGCCAGCAGCTTGGCGGCTAGGTCTCGCACAGATACGCAGTATTTT
CDR3aa: CASSLAARSRTDTQYF

v_gene: TRBV9
d_gene: TRBD1
abundance: .
j_gene: TRBJ1-5
CDR3nt: TGTGCCAGCAGCGCCGGGACAGGGAGCCAGCCCCAGCATTTT
CDR3aa: CASSAGTGSQPQHF

v_gene: TRBV18
d_gene: TRBD1
abundance: .
j_gene: TRBJ1-5
CDR3nt: TGTGCCAGCTCACCCGTCGGTGGGACAGGGCCTCAGCCCCAGCATTTT
CDR3aa: CASSPVGGTGPQPQHF

v_gene: TRBV6-1
d_gene: .
abundance: .
j_gene: TRBJ2-7
CDR3nt: TGTGCCAGCAGTGAAGCCCTAGGGGCCTACGAGCAGTACTTC
CDR3aa: CASSEALGAYEQYF

v_gene: TRBV6-2/TRBV6-3
d_gene: .
abundance: .
j_gene: TRBJ2-7
CDR3nt: TGTGCCAGCAGTTATGTCAGGGGAAAGTCCTACGAGCAGTACTTC
CDR3aa: CASSYVRGKSYEQYF

v_gene: TRBV7-8
d_gene: .
abundance: once
j_gene: TRBJ2-1
CDR3nt: TGTGCCAGCAGCTCCCAAAGTGTGATAGCGAGATCTAGGAATGAGCAGTTCTTC
CDR3aa: CASSSQSVIARSRNEQFF

v_gene: TRBV7-9
d_gene: TRBD1
abundance: .
j_gene: TRBJ1-1
CDR3nt: TGTGCCAGCAGTCTGACAGGGCCCACTGAAGCTTTCTTT
CDR3aa: CASSLTGPTEAFF

v_gene: TRBV19
d_gene: .
abundance: few
j_gene: TRBJ2-1
CDR3nt: TGTGCCAGTAGCCGACCCCACCACAGCTCCTACAATGAGCAGTTCTTC
CDR3aa: CASSRPHHSSYNEQFF

v_gene: TRBV30
d_gene: .
abundance: .
j_gene: TRBJ1-6
CDR3nt: TGTGCCTGGGAGGGGGTTAGGACTGGTTCACCCCTCCACTTT
CDR3aa: CAWEGVRTGSPLHF

v_gene: TRBV10-3
d_gene: .
abundance: .
j_gene: TRBJ2-3
CDR3nt: TGTGCCATCAACGCCGGAGCTGTATCTGATACGCAGTATTTT
CDR3aa: CAINAGAVSDTQYF

v_gene: TRBV3-1/TRBV3-2
d_gene: .
abundance: .
j_gene: TRBJ2-4
CDR3nt: TGTGCCAGCAGCCACGGATCGGACAGAGCCAAAAACATTCAGTACTTC
CDR3aa: CASSHGSDRAKNIQYF

v_gene: TRBV28
d_gene: TRBD1
abundance: .
j_gene: TRBJ2-7
CDR3nt: TGTGCCAGCAGTTTAACTGGGACAGGGGGCTACGAGCAGTACTTC
CDR3aa: CASSLTGTGGYEQYF

v_gene: TRBV5-1
d_gene: .
abundance: .
j_gene: TRBJ1-1
CDR3nt: TGCGCCAGCAGCCTCAATAGGAACACTGAAGCTTTCTTT
CDR3aa: CASSLNRNTEAFF

v_gene: TRBV3-1/TRBV3-2
d_gene: TRBD1
abundance: .
j_gene: TRBJ1-3
CDR3nt: TGTGCCAGCAGCCCCACACAGGGGACGTATGGAAACACCATATATTTT
CDR3aa: CASSPTQGTYGNTIYF

v_gene: TRBV18
d_gene: TRBD2
abundance: .
j_gene: TRBJ2-1
CDR3nt: TGTGCCAGCTCACCAGGATTTGTGTCTAGCGGGAACCATGAGCAGTTCTTC
CDR3aa: CASSPGFVSSGNHEQFF

v_gene: TRBV7-8
d_gene: .
abundance: once
j_gene: TRBJ1-2
CDR3nt: TGTGCCAGCAGCTTAGGACACACAAACTATGGCTACACCTTC
CDR3aa: CASSLGHTNYGYTF

v_gene: TRBV5-1
d_gene: .
abundance: .
j_gene: TRBJ1-1
CDR3nt: TGCGCCAGCAGCTTGGGAGGCAACACTGAAGCTTTCTTT
CDR3aa: CASSLGGNTEAFF

v_gene: TRBV25-1
d_gene: .
abundance: .
j_gene: TRBJ1-1
CDR3nt: TGTGCCAGCAGTGAAGTATCCTACACTGAAGCTTTCTTT
CDR3aa: CASSEVSYTEAFF

v_gene: TRBV19
d_gene: .
abundance: .
j_gene: TRBJ1-1
CDR3nt: TGTGCCAGTAGATTCAGGAACACTGAAGCTTTCTTT
CDR3aa: CASRFRNTEAFF

v_gene: TRBV6-5
d_gene: TRBD2
abundance: .
j_gene: TRBJ2-7
CDR3nt: TGTGCCAGCAGTTTTAGCGGGAGGGCCGGTGGGGAGCAGTACTTC
CDR3aa: CASSFSGRAGGEQYF

v_gene: TRBV27
d_gene: TRBD1
abundance: .
j_gene: TRBJ2-7
CDR3nt: TGTGCCAGCAGTTACGGGACAGGGGCCTACGAGCAGTACTTC
CDR3aa: CASSYGTGAYEQYF

v_gene: TRBV5-1
d_gene: TRBD2
abundance: .
j_gene: TRBJ2-2
CDR3nt: TGCGCCAGCAGCCCGGGACTAGTATCAAGCACCGGGGAGCTGTTTTTT
CDR3aa: CASSPGLVSSTGELFF

v_gene: TRBV19
d_gene: TRBD1
abundance: .
j_gene: TRBJ2-7
CDR3nt: TGTGCCAGTAGCATCAGTGGGGGACAGAACGAGCAGTACTTC
CDR3aa: CASSISGGQNEQYF

v_gene: TRBV25-1
d_gene: TRBD1
abundance: .
j_gene: TRBJ2-5
CDR3nt: TGTGCCAGCAGTGGATGGACAGGGTCCCTGCAGACCCAGTACTTC
CDR3aa: CASSGWTGSLQTQYF

v_gene: TRBV5-1
d_gene: .
abundance: .
j_gene: TRBJ2-4
CDR3nt: TGCGCCAGCAGCTTGGAGAGGAGCTCCAAAAACATTCAGTACTTC
CDR3aa: CASSLERSSKNIQYF

v_gene: TRBV7-9
d_gene: TRBD2
abundance: .
j_gene: TRBJ2-1
CDR3nt: TGTGCCAGCAGCGGGTCCTGGGGGGGCAATGAGCAGTTCTTC
CDR3aa: CASSGSWGGNEQFF

v_gene: TRBV29-1
d_gene: .
abundance: few
j_gene: TRBJ1-2
CDR3nt: TGCAGCGCGGGTACCGGAGTCTACTATGGCTACACCTTC
CDR3aa: CSAGTGVYYGYTF

v_gene: TRBV19
d_gene: TRBD2
abundance: .
j_gene: TRBJ2-5
CDR3nt: TGTGCCAGTAGTATCCGGACTAGCGGGAGACCTGAGACCCAGTACTTC
CDR3aa: CASSIRTSGRPETQYF

v_gene: TRBV3-1/TRBV3-2
d_gene: .
abundance: .
j_gene: TRBJ1-1
CDR3nt: TGTGCCAGCAGCCGAATAGGGGACACGGAGATTGTCTTT
CDR3aa: CASSRIGDTEIVF

v_gene: TRBV5-1
d_gene: TRBD2
abundance: medium-sized
j_gene: TRBJ2-2
CDR3nt: TGCGCCAGCAGCGTAGGGACTAGCCCCGCCGGGGAGCTGTTTTTT
CDR3aa: CASSVGTSPAGELFF

v_gene: TRBV24-1
d_gene: TRBD2
abundance: few
j_gene: TRBJ2-3
CDR3nt: TGTGCCACCAGTGCCCCGAGCGGGGGCCCTAGCACAGATACGCAGTATTTT
CDR3aa: CATSAPSGGPSTDTQYF

v_gene: TRBV30
d_gene: TRBD1
abundance: .
j_gene: TRBJ1-3
CDR3nt: TGTGCCTGGAGTGTAAGGCAGGGGGCTGGTGGAAACACCATATATTTT
CDR3aa: CAWSVRQGAGGNTIYF